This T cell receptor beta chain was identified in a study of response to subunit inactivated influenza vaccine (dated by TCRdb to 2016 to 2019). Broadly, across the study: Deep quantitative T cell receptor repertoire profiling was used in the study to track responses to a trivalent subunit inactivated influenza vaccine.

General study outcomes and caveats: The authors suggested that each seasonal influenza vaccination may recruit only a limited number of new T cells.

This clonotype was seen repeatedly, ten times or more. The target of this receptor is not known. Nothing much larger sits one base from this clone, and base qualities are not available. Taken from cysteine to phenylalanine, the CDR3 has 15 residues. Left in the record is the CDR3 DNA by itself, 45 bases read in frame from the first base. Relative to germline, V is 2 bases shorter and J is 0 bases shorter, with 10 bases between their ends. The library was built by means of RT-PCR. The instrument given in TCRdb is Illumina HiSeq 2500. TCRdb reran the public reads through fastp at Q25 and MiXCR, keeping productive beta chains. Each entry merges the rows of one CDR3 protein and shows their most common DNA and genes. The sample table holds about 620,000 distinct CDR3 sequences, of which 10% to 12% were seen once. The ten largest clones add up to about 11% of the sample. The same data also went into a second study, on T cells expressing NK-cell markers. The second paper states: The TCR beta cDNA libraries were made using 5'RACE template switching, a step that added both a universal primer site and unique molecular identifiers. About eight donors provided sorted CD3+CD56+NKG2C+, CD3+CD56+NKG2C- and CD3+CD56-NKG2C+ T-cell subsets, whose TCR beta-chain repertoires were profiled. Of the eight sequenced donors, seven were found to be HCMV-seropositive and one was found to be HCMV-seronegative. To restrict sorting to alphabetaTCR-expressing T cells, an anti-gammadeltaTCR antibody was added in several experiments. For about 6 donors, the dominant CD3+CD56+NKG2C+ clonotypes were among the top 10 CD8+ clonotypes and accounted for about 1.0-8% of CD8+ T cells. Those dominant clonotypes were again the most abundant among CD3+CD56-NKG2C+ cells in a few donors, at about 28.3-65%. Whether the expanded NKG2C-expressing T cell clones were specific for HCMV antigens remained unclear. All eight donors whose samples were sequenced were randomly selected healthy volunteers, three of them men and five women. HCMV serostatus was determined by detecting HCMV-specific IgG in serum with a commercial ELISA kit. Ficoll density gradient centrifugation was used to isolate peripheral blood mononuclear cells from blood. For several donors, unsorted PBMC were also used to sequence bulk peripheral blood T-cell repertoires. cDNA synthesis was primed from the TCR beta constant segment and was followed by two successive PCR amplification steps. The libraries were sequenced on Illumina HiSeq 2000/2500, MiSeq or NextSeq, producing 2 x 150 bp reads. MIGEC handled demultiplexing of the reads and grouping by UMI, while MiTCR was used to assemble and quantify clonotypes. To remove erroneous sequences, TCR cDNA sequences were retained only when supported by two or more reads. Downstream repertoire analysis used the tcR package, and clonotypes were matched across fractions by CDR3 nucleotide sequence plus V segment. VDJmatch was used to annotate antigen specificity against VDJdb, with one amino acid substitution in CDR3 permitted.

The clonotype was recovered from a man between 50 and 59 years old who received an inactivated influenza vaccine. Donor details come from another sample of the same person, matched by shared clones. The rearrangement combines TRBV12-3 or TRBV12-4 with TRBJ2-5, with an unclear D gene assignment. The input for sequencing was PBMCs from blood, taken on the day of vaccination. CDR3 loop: CASSLRMEYQETQYF. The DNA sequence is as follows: TGTGCCAGCAGTTTACGAATGGAGTACCAAGAGACCCAGTACTTC.